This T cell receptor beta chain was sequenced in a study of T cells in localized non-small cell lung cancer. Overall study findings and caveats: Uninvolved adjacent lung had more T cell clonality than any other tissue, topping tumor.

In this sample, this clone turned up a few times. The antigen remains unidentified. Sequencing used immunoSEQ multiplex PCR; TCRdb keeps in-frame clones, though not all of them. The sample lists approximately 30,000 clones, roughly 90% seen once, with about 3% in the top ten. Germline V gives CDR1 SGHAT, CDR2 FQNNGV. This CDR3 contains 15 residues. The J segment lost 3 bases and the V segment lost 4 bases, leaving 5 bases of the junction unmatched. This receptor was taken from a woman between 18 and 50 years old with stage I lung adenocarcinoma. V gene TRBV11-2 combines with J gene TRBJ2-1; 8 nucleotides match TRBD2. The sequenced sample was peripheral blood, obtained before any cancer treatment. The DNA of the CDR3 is TGTGCCAGCAGCTCCTTAGCGGGGAACTACAATGAGCAGTTCTTC. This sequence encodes CASSSLAGNYNEQFF.